This TCR beta chain was profiled in a study of blood T cell repertoires in COVID-19. Study-level background: In each case, the material was cDNA or gDNA derived from T cells, B-cell-depleted T cells, or PBMCs.

Germline V CDR1 and CDR2: LNHDA, SQIVND (reference sequence). The V gene end was trimmed by 7 bases and the J gene end by 0 bases; junction bases not matched to a gene: 10. There are 16 residues in the CDR3. Study processing details: Nucleated cell counts were estimated from reference gene primer amplification. Using immunoSEQ multiplex PCR, the repertoire was profiled, and TCRdb retains in-frame clones only, with some absent. V, J and clone size are taken as reported in that table, and D and trimming were inferred from the DNA itself. This sample has approximately 140,000 clones, with roughly 85% found just once.

Specimen: peripheral blood. This clonotype was sampled from a man in his 70s with acute or convalescent COVID-19. V is TRBV19 and J is TRBJ1-2; TRBD1 matches 8 bases. CDR3 DNA sequence: TGTGCCAGTACCAAAGACAGGGGCCGAACTAACTATGGCTACACCTTC. It encodes CASTKDRGRTNYGYTF.